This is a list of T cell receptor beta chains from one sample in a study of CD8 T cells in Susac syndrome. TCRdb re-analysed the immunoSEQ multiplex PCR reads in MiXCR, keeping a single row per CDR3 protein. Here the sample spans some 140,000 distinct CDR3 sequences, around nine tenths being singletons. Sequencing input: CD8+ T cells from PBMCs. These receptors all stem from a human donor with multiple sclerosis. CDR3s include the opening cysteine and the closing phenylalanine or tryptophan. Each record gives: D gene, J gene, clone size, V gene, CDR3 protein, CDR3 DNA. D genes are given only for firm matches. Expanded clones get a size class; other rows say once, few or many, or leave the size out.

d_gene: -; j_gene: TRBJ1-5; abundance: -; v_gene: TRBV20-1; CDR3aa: CSARGTTDAQPQHF; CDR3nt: TGCAGTGCTAGAGGTACGACAGATGCTCAGCCCCAGCATTTT
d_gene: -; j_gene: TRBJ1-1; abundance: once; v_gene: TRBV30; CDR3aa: CAWSWGRGTEAFF; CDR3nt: TGTGCCTGGAGTTGGGGAAGGGGCACTGAAGCTTTCTTT
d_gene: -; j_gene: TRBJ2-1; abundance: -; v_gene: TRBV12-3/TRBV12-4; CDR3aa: CASRQSGPPNHNEQFF; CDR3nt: TGTGCCAGCAGACAAAGCGGGCCACCAAATCACAATGAGCAGTTCTTC
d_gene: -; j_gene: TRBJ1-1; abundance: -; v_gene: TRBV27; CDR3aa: CASSLSGNMNTEAFF; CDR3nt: TGTGCCAGCAGTTTGTCAGGGAACATGAACACTGAAGCTTTCTTT
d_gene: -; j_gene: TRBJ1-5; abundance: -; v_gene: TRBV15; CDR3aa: CATSRGERRNQPQHF; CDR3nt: TGTGCCACCAGCAGAGGTGAAAGGCGCAATCAGCCCCAGCATTTT
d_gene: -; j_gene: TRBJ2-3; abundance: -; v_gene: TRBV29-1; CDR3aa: CSAWTSDTQYF; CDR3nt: TGCAGCGCGTGGACTTCAGATACGCAGTATTTT
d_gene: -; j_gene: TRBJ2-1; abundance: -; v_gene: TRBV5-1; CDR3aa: CASSLLGGGPYNEQFF; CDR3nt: TGCGCCAGCAGCTTGCTGGGTGGGGGACCTTACAATGAGCAGTTCTTC
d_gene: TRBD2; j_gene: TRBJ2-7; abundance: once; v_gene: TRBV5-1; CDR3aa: CASSLTSGPTYEQYF; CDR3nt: TGCGCCAGCAGCCTGACTAGCGGTCCTACCTACGAGCAGTACTTC
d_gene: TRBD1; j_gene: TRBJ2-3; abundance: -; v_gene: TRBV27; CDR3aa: CASSFVGQGSDTQYF; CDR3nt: TGTGCCAGCAGTTTTGTAGGACAGGGCTCAGATACGCAGTATTTT
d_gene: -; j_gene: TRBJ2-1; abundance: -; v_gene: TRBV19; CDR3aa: CASSMALAPLSSYNEQFF; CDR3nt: TGTGCCAGTAGTATGGCCCTAGCGCCACTCAGCTCCTACAATGAGCAGTTCTTC
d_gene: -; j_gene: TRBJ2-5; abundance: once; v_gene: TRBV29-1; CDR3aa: CSVSLMRVIQETQYF; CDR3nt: TGCAGCGTTTCACTAATGCGGGTCATTCAAGAGACCCAGTACTTC
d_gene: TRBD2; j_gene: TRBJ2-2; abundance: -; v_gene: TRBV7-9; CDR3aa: CASSIPSGSFEGSTGELFF; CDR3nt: TGTGCCAGCAGCATCCCTAGCGGGAGTTTCGAGGGCAGCACCGGGGAGCTGTTTTTT
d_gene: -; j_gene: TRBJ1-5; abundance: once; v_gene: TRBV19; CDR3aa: CASSIRGNQPQHF; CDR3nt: TGTGCCAGTAGTATCAGAGGGAATCAGCCCCAGCATTTT
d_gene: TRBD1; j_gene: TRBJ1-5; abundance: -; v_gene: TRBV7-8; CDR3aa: CASSPGQEISNQPQHF; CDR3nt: TGTGCCAGCAGCCCTGGACAGGAAATAAGCAATCAGCCCCAGCATTTT
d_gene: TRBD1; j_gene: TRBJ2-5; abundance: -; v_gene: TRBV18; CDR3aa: CASSGTGSNPLQETQYF; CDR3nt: TGTGCCAGCTCGGGGACAGGGTCGAATCCCCTCCAAGAGACCCAGTACTTC
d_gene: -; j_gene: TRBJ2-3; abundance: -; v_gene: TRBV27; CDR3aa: CASSTLRGTDTQYF; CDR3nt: TGTGCCAGCAGTACGCTCAGAGGCACAGATACGCAGTATTTT
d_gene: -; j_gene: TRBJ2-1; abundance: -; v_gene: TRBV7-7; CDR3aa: CASSESGSSYNEQFF; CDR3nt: TGTGCCAGCAGCGAATCCGGGAGCTCCTACAATGAGCAGTTCTTC
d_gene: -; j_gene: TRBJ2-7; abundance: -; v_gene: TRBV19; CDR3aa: CASNRGGDEQYF; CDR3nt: TGTGCCAGTAACCGTGGGGGAGACGAGCAGTACTTC
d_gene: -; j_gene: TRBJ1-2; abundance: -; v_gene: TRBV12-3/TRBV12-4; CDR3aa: CASSFDRANYGYTF; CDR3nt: TGTGCCAGCAGTTTTGACAGAGCTAACTATGGCTACACCTTC
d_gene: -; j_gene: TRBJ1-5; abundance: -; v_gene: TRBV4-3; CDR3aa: CASSQIYGGNQPQHF; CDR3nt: TGCGCCAGCAGCCAAATTTACGGGGGCAATCAGCCCCAGCATTTT
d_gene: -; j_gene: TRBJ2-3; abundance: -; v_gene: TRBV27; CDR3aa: CASGIDLAADTQYF; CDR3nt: TGTGCCAGCGGGATTGACTTAGCGGCAGATACGCAGTATTTT
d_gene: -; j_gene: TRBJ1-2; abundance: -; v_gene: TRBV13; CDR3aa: CASSPGRVDGYTF; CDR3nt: TGTGCCAGCAGCCCCGGCAGGGTGGATGGCTACACCTTC
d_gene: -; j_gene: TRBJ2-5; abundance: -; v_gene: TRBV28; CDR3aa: CASSFGQGGPKEDNQETQYF; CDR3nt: TGTGCCAGCAGTTTTGGCCAGGGGGGCCCAAAGGAGGACAACCAAGAGACCCAGTACTTC
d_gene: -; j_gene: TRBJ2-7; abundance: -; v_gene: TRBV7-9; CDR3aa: CASSLSDLTGRALYF; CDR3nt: TGTGCCAGCAGCTTGAGTGATCTAACGGGGCGCGCTCTGTACTTC
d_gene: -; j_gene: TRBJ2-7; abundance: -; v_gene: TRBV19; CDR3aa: CASSRRDNLDLYEQYF; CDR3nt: TGTGCCAGTAGCCGAAGGGACAACCTGGACCTCTACGAGCAGTACTTC
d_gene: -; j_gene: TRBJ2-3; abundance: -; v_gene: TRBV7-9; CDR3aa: CASSLGNQADTQYF; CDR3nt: TGTGCCAGCAGCTTAGGGAACCAAGCAGATACGCAGTATTTT